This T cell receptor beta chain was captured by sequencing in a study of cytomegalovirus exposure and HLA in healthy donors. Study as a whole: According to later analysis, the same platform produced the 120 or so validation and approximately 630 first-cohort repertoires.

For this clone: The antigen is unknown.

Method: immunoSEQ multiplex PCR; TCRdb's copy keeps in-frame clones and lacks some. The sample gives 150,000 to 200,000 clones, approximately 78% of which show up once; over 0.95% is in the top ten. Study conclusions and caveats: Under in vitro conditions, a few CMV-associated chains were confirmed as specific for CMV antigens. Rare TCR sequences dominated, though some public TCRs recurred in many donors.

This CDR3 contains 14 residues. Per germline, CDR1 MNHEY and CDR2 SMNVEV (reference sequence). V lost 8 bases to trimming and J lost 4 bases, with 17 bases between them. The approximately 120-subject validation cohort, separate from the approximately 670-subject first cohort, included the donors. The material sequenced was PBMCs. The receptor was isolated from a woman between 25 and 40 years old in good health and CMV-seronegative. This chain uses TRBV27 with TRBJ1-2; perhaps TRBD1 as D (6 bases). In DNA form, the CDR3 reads TGTGCCAGCTGTCCCCAGGGGACCGCCTATGGCTACACCTTC. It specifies CASCPQGTAYGYTF.